Each of the 24 T cell receptor beta chains below was sequenced from the same sample in a study of T cells after yellow fever vaccination. TCRdb fed the 5' RACE reads into MiXCR, producing one record per CDR3 protein. The repertoire consists of some 350,000 distinct CDR3 sequences, with 6.2% occurring once and the leading ten covering about 15%. Sequencing was performed on PBMCs, taken 5 days after the yellow fever booster vaccination. All receptors derive from a man under 40 who received the YFV17D yellow fever vaccine.

This clonotype was seen many times. The V gene is TRBV5-1, the J gene TRBJ2-7; 8 nucleotides align to TRBD1. CDR3 length: 14 amino acids. The germline V gene encodes CDR1 SGHRS and CDR2 YFSETQ. V gave up 4 bases and J gave up 4 bases; unmatched junction bases: 7. CDR3 DNA sequence: TGCGCCAGCAGCCCCAGGACAGGGATATACGAGCAGTACTTC. Protein: CASSPRTGIYEQYF.

This clonotype was counted ten times or more. The chain joins TRBV20-1 to TRBJ1-1, with a possible D match to TRBD1 (6 bases). Deletions cut 6 bases from V and 5 bases from J, with 19 bases between. This CDR3 has 14 residues. Germline values: CDR1 DFQATT, CDR2 SNEGSKA (reference sequence). The CDR3 here is CSAYKGEGGTEAFF. CDR3 bases: TGCAGTGCCTACAAAGGGGAGGGGGGTACTGAAGCTTTCTTT.

This clonotype was detected ten times or more. V gene TRBV7-2 combines with J gene TRBJ2-5, with TRBD2 identical over 11 bases. Germline values: CDR1 SGHTA, CDR2 FQGNSA. The CDR3 totals 17 residues. Germline trimming cut 3 bases from V and 5 bases from J; bases unmatched to any gene: 11. The CDR3: CASSFAVAGGPLETQYF. The CDR3 DNA follows: TGTGCCAGCAGCTTCGCCGTAGCGGGAGGGCCGTTGGAGACCCAGTACTTC.

There are a few counts of this clonotype. The rearrangement links TRBV28 to TRBJ2-7; 9 nucleotides line up with TRBD1. The CDR3 contains 15 residues. The V gene's germline CDR1 is MDHEN and CDR2 SYDVKM. With 6 bases clipped from V and 4 bases from J, the junction kept 10 bases outside the gene matches. CDR3 bases: TGTGCCAGCAGCCCTACAGGGGGCCCTCCGTACGAGCAGTACTTC. Translating gives CASSPTGGPPYEQYF.

The rearrangement links TRBV20-1 to TRBJ2-1; TRBD2 agrees at 9 bases. Unmatched junction bases numbered 8, after V lost 5 bases and J lost 6 bases. This CDR3 contains 14 residues. The V gene's germline CDR1 is DFQATT and CDR2 SNEGSKA (reference sequence). In nucleotides, the CDR3 is TGCAGTGCTTTCCCCGGGACTAGCCCCAATGAGCAGTTCTTC. Its translation is CSAFPGTSPNEQFF.

The V gene is TRBV29-1, the J gene TRBJ2-2, with D unresolved. CDR1 is SQVTM, CDR2 ANQGSEA, per germline. The CDR3 is 12 amino acids. With 4 bases removed from V and 3 bases from J, the gap between germline ends came to 6 bases. CDR3 in amino acids: CSVVSDTGELFF. The DNA for the CDR3 is TGCAGCGTTGTTTCTGACACCGGGGAGCTGTTTTTT.

At least ten counts were recorded for this clonotype. This chain links TRBV5-1 with TRBJ1-5, with a weak D call TRBD1 (6 bases). Germline V CDR1 and CDR2: SGHRS, YFSETQ. This CDR3 has 19 residues. V shed 1 base and J shed 1 base, with 21 bases lying between them. As DNA, the CDR3 is TGCGCCAGCAGCTTGTTCAGGACAGATCTATTGGGCAGCAATCAGCCCCAGCATTTT. This encodes CASSLFRTDLLGSNQPQHF.

This clonotype was detected ten times or more. CDR3: CASSPRGSPLMNTEAFF. CDR3 nucleotide sequence: TGTGCCAGCAGCCCCAGAGGGAGTCCGTTAATGAACACTGAAGCTTTCTTT. The rearrangement uses TRBV5-5 and TRBJ1-1; D remains ambiguous. V was pared by 4 bases and J by 0 bases, with 19 bases between. CDR1 is SGHKS and CDR2 is YYEKEE in the germline V gene (reference sequence). The CDR3 contains 17 residues.

This clonotype has just a few counts. The chain has TRBV12-3 or TRBV12-4 and TRBJ1-5; D call uncertain. The CDR3 spans 12 residues. V lost 3 bases and J lost 7, with 7 bases in between. This chain's CDR3 is CASSFAPQPQHF. The DNA of the CDR3 is TGTGCCAGCAGTTTTGCCCCCCAGCCCCAGCATTTT.

This clonotype showed up just a few times. The chain has TRBV20-1 and TRBJ2-7; D may be TRBD1 (5 bases). Trimming stripped 6 bases from V and 2 bases from J, with 14 bases between. CDR1 is DFQATT, CDR2 SNEGSKA, per germline (reference sequence). The CDR3 has 13 amino acids. The DNA of the CDR3 is TGCAGTGCCACCCTGACAGCCGCCTACGAGCAGTACTTC. This codes for CSATLTAAYEQYF.

The chain carries TRBV19 and TRBJ2-1; 8 positions match TRBD1. Germline V CDR1 and CDR2: LNHDA, SQIVND (reference sequence). V trimming: 6 bases; J trimming: 9 bases; junction bases outside the gene matches: 16. The CDR3 has 16 residues. The CDR3 nucleotides read TGTGCCAGTAGGGGGGCTGGCAGGGGGCCGGTCGCTGAGCAGTTCTTC. This gives the protein CASRGAGRGPVAEQFF.

The V gene is TRBV5-6, the J gene TRBJ2-6; D not certain. The V end lost 4 bases, the J end lost 2 bases, and 13 bases lay between the germline ends. Germline loops: CDR1 SGHDT, CDR2 YYEEEE. The CDR3 spans 16 residues. CDR3 in amino acids: CASSGDGHAGANVLTF. The DNA for the CDR3 is TGTGCCAGCAGCGGTGACGGTCATGCTGGGGCCAACGTCCTGACTTTC.

The chain employs TRBV4-1 and TRBJ2-5; 11 bases fit TRBD1. Germline trimming cut 0 bases from V and 0 bases from J; bases unmatched to any gene: 3. Germline V CDR1 and CDR2: MGHRA, YSYEKL. The CDR3 length is 17 residues. CDR3 coding DNA: TGCGCCAGCAGCCAAGATCGGACAGGGGGCGACCAAGAGACCCAGTACTTC. Its protein is CASSQDRTGGDQETQYF.

This clonotype was picked up many times. The chain joins TRBV10-1 to TRBJ2-7; 8 bases align to TRBD2. V gave up 7 bases and J gave up 4 bases; unmatched junction bases: 9. The CDR3 extends over 14 amino acids. Germline V lookup: CDR1 WNHNN, CDR2 SYGVQD (reference sequence). The CDR3, as DNA: TGCGCCAGCACCCGAGCGGGAGCTCGGTACGAGCAGTACTTC. Protein product: CASTRAGARYEQYF.

This clonotype was seen more than once but under ten times. CDR3: CASSWEFYEQYF. Written as DNA, the CDR3 is TGTGCCAGCAGCTGGGAATTCTACGAGCAGTACTTC. The chain uses TRBV5-6 and TRBJ2-7; unclear D gene. The CDR3 covers 12 residues. V lost 3 bases and J lost 3, with 7 bases in between. The germline gives CDR1 SGHDT, CDR2 YYEEEE.

V and J are TRBV7-2 and TRBJ2-2; TRBD2 aligns across 7 bases. From germline, CDR1 is SGHTA and CDR2 FQGNSA. The ends lost 3 bases at V and 7 bases at J; junction bases unmatched: 5. This CDR3 is 14 amino acids long. CDR3 loop: CASSFKPGGGELFF. Written as DNA, the CDR3 is TGTGCCAGCAGCTTTAAGCCGGGGGGCGGGGAGCTGTTTTTT.

This clonotype appeared many times. The rearrangement uses TRBV7-2 and TRBJ2-4; D unclear. The V and J ends lost 0 bases and 11 bases respectively, with 8 bases between them. This CDR3 spans 12 amino acids. Looked up from germline, CDR1 is SGHTA and CDR2 is FQGNSA. The CDR3 DNA sequence: TGTGCCAGCAGCTTAGCAGCGCCCCTTCAGTACTTC. It yields the protein CASSLAAPLQYF. Full variable domain (rest looked up from reference TRBV7-2 and TRBJ2-4): GAGVSQSPSNKVTEKGKDVELRCDPISGHTALYWYRQSLGQGLEFLIYFQGNSAPDKSGLPSDRFSAERTGGSVSTLTIQRTQQEDSAVYLCASSLAAPLQYFGAGTRLSVL.

On this clonotype itself: This may come from a read error, since a much larger clone is one base off. This sequence joins TRBV20-1 and TRBJ2-1; D gene uncertain. The V end lost 1 base, the J end lost 7 bases, and 8 bases lay between the germline ends. From germline, CDR1 is DFQATT and CDR2 SNEGSKA (reference sequence). This CDR3 is built from 12 residues. The CDR3 is CSARGDLNEQFF. The CDR3 DNA follows: TGCAGTGCTAGAGGAGACTTAAATGAGCAGTTCTTC.

This clonotype was picked up a small number of times. J is TRBJ2-1 and V is TRBV25-1; 11 bases are a match to TRBD2. With V trimmed by 3 bases and J by 3 bases, 4 bases remained unmatched. The CDR3 length is 16 residues. In germline, CDR1 is MGHDK, CDR2 SYGVNS. The CDR3 DNA follows: TGTGCCAGCAGTGAGGGGACTAGCGGTCTCTACAATGAGCAGTTCTTC. It translates to CASSEGTSGLYNEQFF.

This chain uses TRBV5-5 with TRBJ2-7; D assignment may be TRBD1 or TRBD2 (5 bases each). CDR1 and CDR2 from the germline V gene are SGHKS and YYEKEE (reference sequence). This CDR3 has 16 residues. With 2 bases removed from V and 3 bases from J, the gap between germline ends came to 18 bases. The CDR3 protein is CASSLVGDPDNYEQYF. The CDR3 DNA sequence: TGTGCCAGCAGCTTAGTGGGAGACCCGGACAACTACGAGCAGTACTTC.

This clonotype was seen many times. The chain carries TRBV20-1 and TRBJ2-7; no firm D call. Germline values: CDR1 DFQATT, CDR2 SNEGSKA (reference sequence). This CDR3 spans 11 amino acids. The CDR3 DNA is TGCAGCGCCTCCAGAGATTACGAGCAGTACTTC. It specifies CSASRDYEQYF.

The rearrangement uses TRBV4-3 and TRBJ2-3; D not certain. Trimming removed 0 bases from V and 8 bases from J, with 9 bases in between. Germline CDR1 LGHNA, CDR2 YSLEER. CDR3 length equals 13 residues. CDR3 residues: CASSQDPATTQYF. In DNA form, the CDR3 reads TGCGCCAGCAGCCAAGATCCGGCCACTACGCAGTATTTT.

This clonotype showed up many times. V and J are TRBV7-2 and TRBJ2-7; D is uncertain. The CDR3 contains 17 residues. Looked up from germline, CDR1 is SGHTA and CDR2 is FQGNSA. V lost 1 base and J 2 bases, leaving 18 bases between the germline ends. The CDR3 coding sequence is TGTGCCAGCAGCTTAGTTAGTCTCAGCTTAGCTCCCTACGAGCAGTACTTC. Protein sequence: CASSLVSLSLAPYEQYF.

This clonotype has ten or more counts. This rearrangement joins TRBV12-3 or TRBV12-4 to TRBJ2-5; D is possibly TRBD1 or TRBD2 (5 bases each). There are 13 residues in the CDR3. V lost 10 bases to trimming and J lost 5 bases, with 17 bases between them. This chain's CDR3 is CATGAWGFETQYF. As DNA, the CDR3 is TGTGCCACCGGGGCTTGGGGTTTCGAGACCCAGTACTTC.